The 27 T cell receptor beta chains reported below all come from one sample, sequenced in a study of glioma-infiltrating T cells after dendritic cell vaccination. Sequencing used immunoSEQ multiplex PCR; TCRdb keeps in-frame clones, though not all of them. The repertoire has about 92,000 clones, 85% to 90% of them found once; the top ten carry about 15%. Sequenced here: blood, sampled before dendritic cell vaccination. These receptors originate from a human donor with glioblastoma.

V gene TRBV30 combines with J gene TRBJ1-6; 9 bases fit TRBD1. V lost 5 bases, J lost 6 bases, and 2 bases stayed unmatched. From germline, CDR1 is GTSNPN and CDR2 SVGIG (reference sequence). This CDR3 comprises 13 residues. CDR3 sequence reads: CAWGTGINSPLHF. The CDR3 DNA reads TGTGCCTGGGGGACAGGGATTAATTCACCCCTCCACTTT.

This clone was counted ten times or more. The J gene is TRBJ1-4, the V gene TRBV15; no definite D call. Germline lookup yields CDR1 LNHNV and CDR2 YYDKDF (reference sequence). Trimming cost V 8 bases and J 7 bases, with 8 bases left between them. This CDR3 is 11 amino acids long. The CDR3 DNA reads as TGTGCCACCGGGCAAAGTGAAAAACTGTTTTTT. Amino acids: CATGQSEKLFF.

This chain joins TRBV6-5 and TRBJ1-4; TRBD1 is a possible D gene (5 bases). The V gene lost 6 bases and the J gene lost 4 bases, with 12 bases spanning the gap. Germline-derived CDR1 and CDR2 are MNHEY and SVGAGI. CDR3 length equals 14 residues. CDR3 in DNA: TGTGCCAGCAGCCTACAGGCATATAATGAAAAACTGTTTTTT. It encodes CASSLQAYNEKLFF.

This chain uses TRBV19 with TRBJ2-4; a possible D gene is TRBD2 (6 bases). Germline values: CDR1 LNHDA, CDR2 SQIVND (reference sequence). V dropped 3 bases and J dropped 8 bases, with 11 bases sitting between them. CDR3 size: 13 residues. Written as DNA, the CDR3 is TGTGCCAGTAGTATCTGGGACTTGGACATTCAGTACTTC. Translated: CASSIWDLDIQYF.

The V call is TRBV5-1, the J call TRBJ2-6; D is unclear. In germline, CDR1 is SGHRS, CDR2 YFSETQ. Trimming stripped 2 bases from V and 4 bases from J, with 7 bases between. The CDR3 consists of 14 residues. This CDR3 is CASSLAQGANVLTF. The DNA for the CDR3 is TGCGCCAGCAGCTTAGCACAGGGGGCCAACGTCCTGACTTTC.

The chain has TRBV5-4 and TRBJ2-2; the D is unclear. The CDR3 contains 14 residues. Germline-derived CDR1 and CDR2 are SGHNT and YYREEE (reference sequence). V lost 1 base and J 7 bases, leaving 11 bases between the germline ends. The CDR3: CASSLISAVGELFF. In DNA, the CDR3 is TGTGCCAGCAGCTTGATATCGGCGGTCGGGGAGCTGTTTTTT.

The gene calls are TRBV27 and TRBJ1-6; D is possibly TRBD1 (5 bases). CDR1 and CDR2 from the germline V gene are MNHEY and SMNVEV (reference sequence). The CDR3 spans 16 residues. Trimming cost V 7 bases and J 9 bases, with 22 bases left between them. The DNA for the CDR3 is TGTGCCAGCACATCGGGGGGAGGAGGTAGCGGTTCACCCCTCCACTTT. Amino acids: CASTSGGGGSGSPLHF.

This clone is a singleton in its sample. The chain uses TRBV5-4 and TRBJ2-5; TRBD1 might be the D (5 bases). CDR1 is SGHNT, CDR2 YYREEE, per germline (reference sequence). The CDR3 is made up of 14 amino acids. V lost 2 bases and J lost 1, with 9 bases in between. The CDR3 nucleotides are TGTGCCAGCAGCTTAGGGGCCCTCCAAGAGACCCAGTACTTC. Protein: CASSLGALQETQYF.

The rearrangement joins TRBV10-1 to TRBJ2-7; TRBD2 might be the D (7 bases). V lost 10 bases and J 2 bases, leaving 15 bases between the germline ends. The CDR3 covers 13 residues. Germline V lookup: CDR1 WNHNN, CDR2 SYGVQD (reference sequence). The CDR3 here is CATRGGHTYEQYF. CDR3 sequence (DNA): TGCGCCACAAGGGGGGGACACACCTACGAGCAGTACTTC.

This clone was counted a single time. This chain connects TRBV25-1 to TRBJ2-7, with 8 bases fitting TRBD1. The germline CDR1 and CDR2 sequences are MGHDK and SYGVNS. This CDR3 has 14 amino acids. V lost 7 bases and J lost 1; bases outside the gene matches: 6. CDR3 in DNA: TGTGCCAGCACGCACAGGGGGGTTTCCTACGAGCAGTACTTC. It encodes CASTHRGVSYEQYF.

This chain links TRBV30 with TRBJ1-6; 10 bases are shared with TRBD1. Germline CDR1 is GTSNPN and CDR2 is SVGIG (reference sequence). V shed 5 bases, J shed 14 bases, and the junction held 6 bases outside the gene matches. The CDR3 runs 12 residues. The CDR3 region is CAWGTGEKTLHF. The CDR3 nucleotides read TGTGCCTGGGGGACAGGGGAGAAAACCCTCCACTTT.

The chain carries TRBV2 and TRBJ1-2; D gene uncertain. Germline V lookup: CDR1 SNHLY, CDR2 FYNNEI. With 8 bases removed from V and 0 bases from J, the gap between germline ends came to 13 bases. This CDR3 comprises 14 residues. The CDR3: CASAKKSPNYGYTF. In nucleotides, the CDR3 is TGTGCCAGCGCCAAGAAGAGTCCTAACTATGGCTACACCTTC.

With regard to this clone: The same CDR3 also results from other DNA sequences found in this sample. V and J are TRBV27 and TRBJ2-2; no reliable D call. CDR3 length: 12 residues. Per the germline V gene, CDR1 is MNHEY and CDR2 is SMNVEV (reference sequence). V was clipped by 6 bases and J by 3 bases, with 5 bases between them. In DNA, the CDR3 is TGTGCCAGCAGAAGCTACACCGGGGAGCTGTTTTTT. Amino acids: CASRSYTGELFF.

Judged by abundance, this clone is medium-sized. This chain joins TRBV6-5 and TRBJ1-1; the D gene is possibly TRBD1 (5 bases). The CDR3 has 13 residues. Germline V gives CDR1 MNHEY, CDR2 SVGAGI. The V end was cut by 5 bases, the J end by 6 bases, with 13 bases between. CDR3 in DNA: TGTGCCAGCAGTACAGGAGAGGTCGCTGAAGCTTTCTTT. Encoded protein: CASSTGEVAEAFF.

V gene TRBV7-2 combines with J gene TRBJ1-1, with a tentative D call TRBD1 (6 bases). V lost 7 bases to trimming and J lost 4 bases, with 13 bases between them. Germline values: CDR1 SGHTA, CDR2 FQGNSA. The CDR3 totals 13 residues. CDR3 nucleotides: TGTGCCAGCACCGGTGGGGGCCGCACTGAAGCTTTCTTT. It is translated as CASTGGGRTEAFF.

The V and J genes are TRBV29-1 and TRBJ1-2; TRBD1 matches 9 bases. The germline V gene encodes CDR1 SQVTM and CDR2 ANQGSEA. With V trimmed by 3 bases and J by 0 bases, 8 bases remained unmatched. The CDR3 covers 16 residues. The CDR3 DNA reads TGCAGCGTTGACCAGACAGGGGGTTCGGCTAACTATGGCTACACCTTC. This gives the protein CSVDQTGGSANYGYTF.

The rearrangement links TRBV9 to TRBJ2-7, with TRBD2 matching over 14 bases. Germline CDR1 is SGDLS and CDR2 is YYNGEE. The junction had 4 bases not matched to a gene; V was cut back by 3 bases and J by 2 bases. This CDR3 is 16 amino acids long. CDR3 sequence reads: CASSGGLAGDPYEQYF. CDR3 coding DNA: TGTGCCAGCAGCGGGGGACTAGCGGGAGACCCCTACGAGCAGTACTTC.

The chain couples TRBV7-2 to TRBJ2-5, with 12 bases aligning to TRBD2. The ends lost 5 bases at V and 4 bases at J; junction bases unmatched: 14. Per the germline V gene, CDR1 is SGHTA and CDR2 is FQGNSA. The CDR3 totals 18 residues. The CDR3, as DNA: TGTGCCAGCAGCAACCGTACTAGCGGGGGGTACCGTCCAGAGACCCAGTACTTC. Translation gives CASSNRTSGGYRPETQYF.

This clone came up once. The CDR3 here is CASRPTGTGYEQYF. The CDR3 bases are TGTGCCAGCAGGCCTACCGGGACAGGGTACGAGCAGTACTTC. The V call is TRBV28, the J call TRBJ2-7; TRBD1 matches 9 bases. There are 14 residues in the CDR3. V was pared by 6 bases and J by 4 bases, with 7 bases of the junction left unmatched. CDR1 and CDR2 from the germline V gene are MDHEN and SYDVKM.

This chain uses TRBV5-6 with TRBJ2-7; D uncertain. This CDR3 is built from 14 residues. Germline loops: CDR1 SGHDT, CDR2 YYEEEE. V dropped 5 bases and J dropped 0 bases, with 12 bases sitting between them. For the CDR3, the DNA is TGTGCCAGCAGTGCGGTGGAAGTCTCCTACGAGCAGTACTTC. Translated, it gives CASSAVEVSYEQYF.

V and J are TRBV6-5 and TRBJ1-5; 7 positions match TRBD1. The V gene end was trimmed by 7 bases and the J gene end by 4 bases; junction bases not matched to a gene: 10. CDR1 is MNHEY and CDR2 is SVGAGI in the germline V gene. CDR3 length: 15 amino acids. CDR3 residues: CASTQDRVQNQPQHF. The CDR3 bases are TGTGCCAGCACCCAAGACAGGGTGCAAAATCAGCCCCAGCATTTT.

The V call is TRBV2, the J call TRBJ2-1, with TRBD2 identical over 7 bases. CDR3 length: 15 amino acids. Germline V gives CDR1 SNHLY, CDR2 FYNNEI. Losses at the gene ends were 9 bases for V and 7 bases for J; bases not matched to a gene: 15. The CDR3 reads CASNLAGEVANEQFF. CDR3 in DNA: TGTGCCAGTAACTTAGCGGGTGAGGTAGCGAATGAGCAGTTCTTC.

The rearrangement joins TRBV6-1 to TRBJ1-2; no reliable D call. The ends were cut back, 8 bases at V and 0 bases at J, with 7 bases in the middle. There are 12 residues in the CDR3. Germline CDR1 MNHNS, CDR2 SASEGT. The CDR3 nucleotides are TGTGCCAGCTCTTTAGCTAACTATGGCTACACCTTC. This gives the protein CASSLANYGYTF.

DNA of the CDR3: TGTGCCAGCAGTGCCCTGTCGGGGGATATCTATGGCTACACCTTC. As protein: CASSALSGDIYGYTF. The rearrangement joins TRBV28 to TRBJ1-2; TRBD1 is a possible D gene (5 bases). Trimming took off 5 bases at V and 4 bases at J, with 17 bases between the two ends. The length of the CDR3 is 15 residues. Looked up from germline, CDR1 is MDHEN and CDR2 is SYDVKM.

The chain couples TRBV28 to TRBJ2-7; tentative D call: TRBD2 (5 bases). The length of the CDR3 is 13 residues. Deletions cut 6 bases from V and 3 bases from J, with 12 bases between. Germline V CDR1 and CDR2: MDHEN, SYDVKM. The CDR3 sequence: CASSPLVNYEQYF. The CDR3 DNA follows: TGTGCCAGCAGCCCACTAGTGAACTACGAGCAGTACTTC.

The genes are TRBV13 and TRBJ2-1; D is perhaps TRBD1 (6 bases). The V gene lost 0 bases and the J gene lost 6 bases, with 12 bases spanning the gap. CDR1 is PRHDT, CDR2 FYEKMQ, per germline (reference sequence). The CDR3 totals 15 residues. For the CDR3, the DNA is TGTGCCAGCAGCTTAGGCTGGGACACGACCAATGAGCAGTTCTTC. It encodes CASSLGWDTTNEQFF.

This clone was observed a few times. The chain joins TRBV19 to TRBJ1-1, with a tentative D call TRBD1 (6 bases). The CDR3 totals 13 residues. Germline V gives CDR1 LNHDA, CDR2 SQIVND (reference sequence). With 9 bases removed from V and 7 bases from J, the gap between germline ends came to 18 bases. CDR3 DNA sequence: TGTGCCAGCACCCCGGGGGGCTATGGTGAAGCTTTCTTT. The encoded protein is CASTPGGYGEAFF.